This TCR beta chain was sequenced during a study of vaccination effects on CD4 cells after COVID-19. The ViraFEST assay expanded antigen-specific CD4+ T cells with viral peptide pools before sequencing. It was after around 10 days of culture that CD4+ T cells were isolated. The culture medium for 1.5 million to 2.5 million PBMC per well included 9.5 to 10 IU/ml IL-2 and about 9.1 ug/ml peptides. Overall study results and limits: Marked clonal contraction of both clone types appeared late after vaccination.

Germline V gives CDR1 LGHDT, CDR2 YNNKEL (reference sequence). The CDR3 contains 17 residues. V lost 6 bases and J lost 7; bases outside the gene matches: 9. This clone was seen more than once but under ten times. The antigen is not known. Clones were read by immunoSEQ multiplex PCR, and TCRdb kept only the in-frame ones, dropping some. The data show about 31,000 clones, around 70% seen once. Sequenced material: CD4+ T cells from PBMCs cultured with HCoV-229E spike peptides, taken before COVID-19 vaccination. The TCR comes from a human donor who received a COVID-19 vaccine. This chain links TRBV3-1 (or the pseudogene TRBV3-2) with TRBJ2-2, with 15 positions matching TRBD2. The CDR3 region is CASRRTSGRAGFGELFF. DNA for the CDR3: TGTGCCAGCAGACGGACTAGCGGGAGGGCAGGTTTCGGGGAGCTGTTTTTT.